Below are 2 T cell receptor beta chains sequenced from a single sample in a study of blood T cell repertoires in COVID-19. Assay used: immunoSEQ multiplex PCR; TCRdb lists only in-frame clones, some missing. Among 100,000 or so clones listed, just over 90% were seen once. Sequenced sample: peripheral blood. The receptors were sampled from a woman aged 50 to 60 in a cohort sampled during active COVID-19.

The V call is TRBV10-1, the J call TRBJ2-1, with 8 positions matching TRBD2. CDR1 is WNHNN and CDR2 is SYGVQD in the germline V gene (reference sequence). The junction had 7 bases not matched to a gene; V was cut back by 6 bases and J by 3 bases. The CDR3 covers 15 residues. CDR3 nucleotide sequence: TGCGCCAGCAGCACAAGGCTAGCGGGCTACAATGAGCAGTTCTTC. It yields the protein CASSTRLAGYNEQFF.

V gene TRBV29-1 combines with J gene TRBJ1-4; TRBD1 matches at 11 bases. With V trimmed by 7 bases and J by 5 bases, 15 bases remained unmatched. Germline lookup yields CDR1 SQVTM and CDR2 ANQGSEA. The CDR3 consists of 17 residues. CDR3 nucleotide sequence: TGCAGCGCCGCAGATGGACAGGGGGCAAAGGGAAATGAAAAACTGTTTTTT. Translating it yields CSAADGQGAKGNEKLFF. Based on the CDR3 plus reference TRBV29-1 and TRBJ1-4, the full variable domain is SAVISQKPSRDICQRGTSLTIQCQVDSQVTMMFWYRQQPGQSLTLIATANQGSEATYESGFVIDKFPISRPNLTFSTLTVSNMSPEDSSIYLCSAADGQGAKGNEKLFFGSGTQLSVL.